This T cell receptor beta chain was documented in a study of blood T cell repertoires in COVID-19. On the study more broadly: T cells, B-cell-depleted T cells, or PBMCs provided the cDNA or gDNA that served as material.

Sequenced by immunoSEQ multiplex PCR; TCRdb stores in-frame clones only, minus some. The sample yields about 350,000 clones, roughly 90% seen once. The junction had 12 bases not matched to a gene; V was cut back by 3 bases and J by 9 bases. CDR3 size: 17 residues. Germline values: CDR1 KGHSH, CDR2 LQKENI. Those enrolled, adults aged roughly 18 to 100 years, came from under 25 US areas. In Cohort 3, a recovered donor had either two negative PCRs, clearance, or symptom resolution. The sequence was obtained from a woman aged 25 to 39 who had recovered from COVID-19. The chain has TRBV18 and TRBJ2-1, with 12 nucleotides matching TRBD2. Sequenced: PBMCs or T cells enriched from blood (not recorded which). For the CDR3, the DNA is TGTGCCAGCTCACCGATGCTAGCGGGAGGGTACGGGAGTGAGCAGTTCTTC. It encodes CASSPMLAGGYGSEQFF.